Included here is one T cell receptor beta chain sequence, with context. These data come from a study of OX40 agonist ivuxolimab in advanced cancers. At the level of the study: It was ivuxolimab, an agonistic anti-OX40 (CD134) antibody, that patients were treated with. Patients were dosed intravenously with ivuxolimab at 0.01 to 10 mg/kg every 2 weeks. In three patients, partial responses were observed, one with hepatocellular carcinoma and two with cutaneous melanoma.

Germline V gives CDR1 SNHLY, CDR2 FYNNEI. This CDR3 contains 16 residues. V lost 0 bases, J lost 2 bases, and 10 bases lay in between. Profiled with immunoSEQ multiplex PCR; TCRdb holds only in-frame clones, not every one. There are over 60,000 clones in the sample; about four fifths occur only once, and approximately 2.1% lies in the top ten. The clonotype was recovered from an adult with an advanced solid tumor such as melanoma, head and neck, liver or kidney cancer. The source material was CD4+ or CD8+ T cells sorted from blood, sampled in a trial of the OX40 agonist ivuxolimab. The V and J genes are TRBV2 and TRBJ2-2, with D possibly matching TRBD1 (6 bases). The CDR3 bases are TGTGCCAGCAGTGAAGCTGGGGGCCTTAACACCGGGGAGCTGTTTTTT. It translates to CASSEAGGLNTGELFF.